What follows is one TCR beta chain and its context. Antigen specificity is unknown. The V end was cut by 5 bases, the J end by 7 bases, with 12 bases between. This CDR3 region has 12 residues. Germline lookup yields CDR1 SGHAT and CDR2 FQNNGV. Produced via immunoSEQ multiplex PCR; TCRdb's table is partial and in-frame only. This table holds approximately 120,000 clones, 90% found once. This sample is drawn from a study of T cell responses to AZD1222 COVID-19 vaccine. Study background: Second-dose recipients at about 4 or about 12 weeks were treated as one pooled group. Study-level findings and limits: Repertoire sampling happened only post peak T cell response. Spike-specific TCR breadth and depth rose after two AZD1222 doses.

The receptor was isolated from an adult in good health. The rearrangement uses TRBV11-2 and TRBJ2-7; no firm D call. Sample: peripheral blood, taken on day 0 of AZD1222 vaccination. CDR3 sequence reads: CASSLGLGEQYF. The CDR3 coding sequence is TGTGCCAGCAGCCTAGGGCTGGGTGAGCAGTACTTC.